This T cell receptor beta chain comes out of a study of cytotoxic CD8 clonotypes in ibrutinib-treated CLL. Using immunoSEQ multiplex PCR, the repertoire was profiled, and TCRdb retains in-frame clones only, with some absent. Here the sample spans around 150,000 clones, around 82% being singletons. This CDR3 is built from 15 residues. Germline assignment: CDR1 SGHRS and CDR2 YFSETQ. Trimming shortened V by 4 bases and J by 0 bases, and 11 bases separated the two germline ends. The chain joins TRBV5-1 to TRBJ2-1; possible D gene TRBD2, 6 bases. The specimen was PBMCs, collected after 36 months of ibrutinib treatment. This clonotype was obtained from a human donor with chronic lymphocytic leukemia. For the CDR3, the DNA is TGCGCCAGCAGCAGGGACTCTAGCTCCTACAATGAGCAGTTCTTC. Translated: CASSRDSSSYNEQFF.